This T cell receptor (beta chain) originates from a study of shared clonotypes between healthy human individuals. Study context: A couple of female and a few male donors aged 18 to 49 were enrolled. Overall study findings and caveats: For naive CD4 cells, 5% to 6.5% of clonotypes were shared across a few donors.

CD45RA-negative memory and CD45RA+ naive subsets were split from the CD4+ cells. Concerning this clone itself: Its target is not known.

V lost 0 bases and J lost 6; bases outside the gene matches: 5. This CDR3 comprises 14 residues. Germline CDR1 and CDR2: GTSNPN and SVGIG (reference sequence). The table came from immunoSEQ multiplex PCR; TCRdb's copy has only in-frame clones and leaves some out. The data show roughly 2 million clones, around 95% seen once. The material sequenced was naive CD4+ T cells sorted from blood. The subset denotes: CD45RA+ positively selected. The clonotype comes from a man between 18 and 29 years old in good health. The V gene is TRBV30, the J gene TRBJ2-1; TRBD1 agrees at 7 bases. In DNA, the CDR3 is TGTGCCTGGAGTGTTGCGGCAGGGGGCAATGAGCAGTTCTTC. This sequence encodes CAWSVAAGGNEQFF.